The 25 T cell receptor beta chains listed next were all sequenced from one sample in a study of cytomegalovirus exposure and HLA in healthy donors. PCR amplification relied on 60 Vbeta primers (plus 13 Jbeta primers). TCRdb's copy holds only in-frame clones and misses some; the assay was immunoSEQ multiplex PCR. The table shows tens of thousands of clones, with approximately 72% occurring only once. The sample taken for sequencing was PBMCs. These receptors all come from a woman in her thirties or forties in good health and CMV-seronegative.

The V and J genes are TRBV29-1 and TRBJ2-1; D might be TRBD2 (8 bases). The germline V gene has CDR1 SQVTM and CDR2 ANQGSEA. The CDR3 runs to 15 residues. Trimming left V 7 bases short and J 4 bases short, with 20 bases between. For the CDR3, the DNA is TGCAGCGCCCAAGGGGGCGGGGGGCAATACAATGAGCAGTTCTTC. Translating gives CSAQGGGGQYNEQFF.

The chain links TRBV18 to TRBJ2-3, with TRBD1 as a possible D gene (5 bases). Per germline, CDR1 KGHSH and CDR2 LQKENI. Trimming left V 2 bases short and J 2 bases short, with 11 bases between. CDR3 length: 15 residues. This chain's CDR3 is CASSPFPGITDTQYF. DNA for the CDR3: TGTGCCAGCTCACCATTCCCAGGGATCACAGATACGCAGTATTTT.

This chain links TRBV15 with TRBJ2-1; possibly TRBD2 for D (6 bases). V was cut by 0 bases and J by 7 bases, with 19 bases left in between. CDR1 and CDR2 (germline): LNHNV, YYDKDF (reference sequence). CDR3 length: 17 amino acids. The CDR3 DNA reads TGTGCCACCAGCAGAGATCCGTGGAGGGCGGGAATGAATGAGCAGTTCTTC. Translation gives CATSRDPWRAGMNEQFF.

The V call is TRBV5-8, the J call TRBJ1-1, with D possibly TRBD1 on 5 matching bases. The V and J ends lost 4 bases and 1 base respectively, with 11 bases between them. From germline, CDR1 is SGHTS and CDR2 YDEGEE. CDR3 length: 14 amino acids. The CDR3 loop is CASSRGVGNTEAFF. CDR3 bases: TGTGCCAGCAGCCGGGGGGTAGGGAACACTGAAGCTTTCTTT.

This chain connects TRBV2 to TRBJ1-2; possibly TRBD1 for D (5 bases). This CDR3 spans 12 amino acids. Germline V lookup: CDR1 SNHLY, CDR2 FYNNEI. The V and J ends lost 8 bases and 5 bases respectively, with 12 bases between them. The CDR3 DNA is TGTGCCAGCTACCAGCCAGGGTATGGCTACACCTTC. It yields the protein CASYQPGYGYTF.

The chain uses TRBV28 and TRBJ1-4; D possibly corresponds to TRBD1 (6 bases). CDR1 and CDR2 from the germline V gene are MDHEN and SYDVKM. The ends were cut back, 10 bases at V and 10 bases at J, with 22 bases in the middle. The CDR3 length is 14 residues. CDR3 protein: CATKPGGQFGKLFF. The CDR3 DNA reads TGTGCCACCAAGCCGGGGGGCCAATTTGGAAAACTGTTTTTT.

This clone came up once. The chain recombines TRBV7-9 with TRBJ2-3; 7 bases are shared with TRBD1. Trimming removed 5 bases from V and 4 bases from J; junction bases left unmatched: 9. The CDR3 is 15 residues long. Germline V gene data show CDR1 as SEHNR and CDR2 as FQNEAQ (reference sequence). The CDR3 bases are TGTGCCAGCAGCCCTCGACAGGGCTGGGCAGATACGCAGTATTTT. It translates to CASSPRQGWADTQYF.

The chain joins TRBV14 to TRBJ1-1; 7 nucleotides match TRBD1. The CDR3 runs 15 residues. V shed 4 bases, J shed 1 base, and the junction held 6 bases outside the gene matches. The germline V gene encodes CDR1 SGHDN and CDR2 FVKESK. CDR3 sequence reads: CASSPWTGGNTEAFF. The DNA for the CDR3 is TGTGCCAGCAGCCCCTGGACAGGAGGGAACACTGAAGCTTTCTTT.

This chain uses TRBV30 with TRBJ2-7; TRBD1 agrees at 8 bases. The V segment lost 3 bases and the J segment 3 bases; nucleotides outside the gene matches: 7. The germline V gene encodes CDR1 GTSNPN and CDR2 SVGIG (reference sequence). The CDR3 contains 14 residues. DNA of the CDR3: TGTGCCTGGAGGACAGGGGCTCCTATCTACGAGCAGTACTTC. This gives the protein CAWRTGAPIYEQYF.

J is TRBJ1-5 and V is TRBV27; D perhaps matches TRBD1 (5 bases). CDR1 and CDR2 (germline): MNHEY, SMNVEV (reference sequence). The CDR3 spans 14 residues. The V end was cut by 2 bases, the J end by 6 bases, with 11 bases between. The CDR3 DNA sequence: TGTGCCAGCAGTTTACTGGGGGGGATTCAGCCCCAGCATTTT. It codes for CASSLLGGIQPQHF.

This sequence joins TRBV9 and TRBJ1-4; perhaps TRBD1 as D (6 bases). The CDR3 length is 14 residues. V dropped 3 bases and J dropped 5 bases, with 11 bases sitting between them. Germline values: CDR1 SGDLS, CDR2 YYNGEE. The CDR3: CASSEQGVNEKLFF. Written as DNA, the CDR3 is TGTGCCAGCAGCGAACAGGGAGTGAATGAAAAACTGTTTTTT.

This clone has a handful of counts. The genes are TRBV30 and TRBJ1-1; TRBD1 matches at 7 bases. With 3 bases clipped from V and 3 bases from J, the junction kept 4 bases outside the gene matches. This CDR3 region has 13 residues. Germline CDR1 reads GTSNPN; CDR2 reads SVGIG (reference sequence). This chain's CDR3 is CAWRPGGYTEAFF. In nucleotides, the CDR3 is TGTGCCTGGAGACCAGGGGGGTACACTGAAGCTTTCTTT.

Only a few counts were recorded for this clone. The chain uses TRBV11-1 and TRBJ2-1, with D tentatively TRBD2 (6 bases). Trimming removed 3 bases from V and 1 base from J, with 13 bases in between. The CDR3 is made up of 16 amino acids. Germline V CDR1 and CDR2: SGHAT, FQDESV (reference sequence). The CDR3 nucleotides are TGTGCCAGCAGCTTGGGTTGGACTAAATCCTACAATGAGCAGTTCTTC. It specifies CASSLGWTKSYNEQFF.

The gene calls are TRBV7-2 and TRBJ2-7; the match to TRBD1 covers 7 bases. With 5 bases clipped from V and 5 bases from J, the junction kept 6 bases outside the gene matches. This CDR3 is built from 13 residues. CDR1 SGHTA and CDR2 FQGNSA come from the germline V gene. CDR3: CASSRDSLNEQYF. The DNA of the CDR3 is TGTGCCAGCAGCCGGGACAGTTTAAACGAGCAGTACTTC.

This clone has more than one count but fewer than ten. CDR3 protein: CASSISAGGGETQYF. CDR3 coding DNA: TGTGCCAGTAGTATATCAGCGGGTGGCGGTGAGACCCAGTACTTC. J is TRBJ2-5 and V is TRBV19; a weak D match, TRBD2 (6 bases). The germline gives CDR1 LNHDA, CDR2 SQIVND (reference sequence). The CDR3 loop spans 15 amino acids. V lost 2 bases, J lost 5 bases, and 15 bases lay in between.

DNA for the CDR3: TGTGCCAGCTCACCACGCCCTAGTTACACCGGGGAGCTGTTTTTT. The encoded protein is CASSPRPSYTGELFF. The chain links TRBV18 to TRBJ2-2; no clear D. This CDR3 region has 15 residues. The V gene's germline CDR1 is KGHSH and CDR2 LQKENI. V was shortened by 1 base and J by 3 bases, with 9 bases between the two germline ends.

This sequence joins TRBV7-7 and TRBJ1-3, with D possibly TRBD1 on 6 matching bases. The CDR3 consists of 13 residues. Germline CDR1 and CDR2: SSHAT and FNYEAQ (reference sequence). The CDR3 DNA is TGTGCTAGCTCGACAGGAGATGGAAACACCATATATTTT. This encodes CASSTGDGNTIYF.

This chain uses TRBV9 with TRBJ1-1; TRBD1 matches 10 bases. V lost 4 bases to trimming and J lost 2 bases; unmatched junction nucleotides: 5. The germline CDR1 and CDR2 sequences are SGDLS and YYNGEE. The CDR3 is 15 residues long. The CDR3 DNA reads as TGTGCCAGCAGCACTCAGACAGGGGGCAACACTGAAGCTTTCTTT. Translated: CASSTQTGGNTEAFF.

The chain carries TRBV11-3 and TRBJ1-1, with D maybe TRBD1 (5 bases). The CDR3 extends over 13 amino acids. The germline CDR1 and CDR2 sequences are SGHNT and YENEEA. V gave up 1 base and J gave up 4 bases, with 7 bases separating them. DNA for the CDR3: TGTGCCAGCAGCTTAGTAAGGGGCACTGAAGCTTTCTTT. Protein: CASSLVRGTEAFF.

The chain recombines TRBV5-6 with TRBJ2-5, with 9 bases lining up with TRBD1. CDR3 size: 15 residues. Trimming cost V 0 bases and J 9 bases; bases outside gene matches: 9. Germline V gene lookup returns CDR1 SGHDT and CDR2 YYEEEE. CDR3 in amino acids: CASSLEGQGGRAQYF. Here the CDR3 DNA reads TGTGCCAGCAGCTTGGAGGGACAGGGAGGGCGGGCCCAGTACTTC.

The chain recombines TRBV7-2 with TRBJ2-7, with D maybe TRBD1 (5 bases). Germline CDR1 SGHTA, CDR2 FQGNSA. V was trimmed by 1 base and J by 3 bases, leaving 7 bases between them. The CDR3 covers 13 residues. The CDR3 DNA reads as TGTGCCAGCAGCTTAGGGGGCAACTACGAGCAGTACTTC. It codes for CASSLGGNYEQYF.

J is TRBJ1-2 and V is TRBV9; 7 bases are shared with TRBD1. V was clipped by 4 bases and J by 6 bases; unmatched bases: 12. This CDR3 spans 15 amino acids. The germline gives CDR1 SGDLS, CDR2 YYNGEE. The CDR3 bases are TGTGCCAGCAGCTTGAACGACAGGGCGGGTGATGGCTACACCTTC. This sequence encodes CASSLNDRAGDGYTF.

The J gene is TRBJ2-5, the V gene TRBV6-5; 7 bases fit TRBD1. Losses at the gene ends were 4 bases for V and 5 bases for J; bases not matched to a gene: 7. The length of the CDR3 is 14 residues. Germline CDR1 and CDR2: MNHEY and SVGAGI. The CDR3 nucleotides are TGTGCCAGCAGTTTTTTAGGGGGCGCGGAGACCCAGTACTTC. Protein sequence: CASSFLGGAETQYF.

The table lists this clone with a count of one. This chain connects TRBV6-5 to TRBJ2-5, with D perhaps TRBD1 (5 bases). This CDR3 comprises 14 residues. Germline CDR1 reads MNHEY; CDR2 reads SVGAGI. V lost 4 bases, J lost 3 bases, and 12 bases lay in between. This CDR3 reads CASSSLGRKETQYF. The CDR3 bases are TGTGCCAGCAGTTCCTTGGGGCGGAAAGAGACCCAGTACTTC.

The V and J genes are TRBV5-8 and TRBJ1-2; 9 bases fit TRBD1. V was clipped by 4 bases and J by 8 bases; unmatched bases: 6. The CDR3 sequence is 13 residues long. Germline V gene lookup returns CDR1 SGHTS and CDR2 YDEGEE. Here the CDR3 DNA reads TGTGCCAGCAGCGGCGGACAGGGGTACGGCTACACCTTC. Translation: CASSGGQGYGYTF.